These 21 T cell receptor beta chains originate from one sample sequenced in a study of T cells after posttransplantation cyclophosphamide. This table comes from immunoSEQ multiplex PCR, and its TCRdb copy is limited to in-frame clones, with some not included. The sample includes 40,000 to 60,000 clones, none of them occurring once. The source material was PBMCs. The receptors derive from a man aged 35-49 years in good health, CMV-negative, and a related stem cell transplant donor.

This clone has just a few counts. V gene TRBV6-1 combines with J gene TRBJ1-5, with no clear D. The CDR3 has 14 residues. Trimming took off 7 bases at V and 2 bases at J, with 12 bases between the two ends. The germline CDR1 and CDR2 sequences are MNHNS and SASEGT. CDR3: CASMTSGGNQPQHF. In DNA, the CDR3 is TGTGCCAGCATGACCAGCGGGGGCAATCAGCCCCAGCATTTT.

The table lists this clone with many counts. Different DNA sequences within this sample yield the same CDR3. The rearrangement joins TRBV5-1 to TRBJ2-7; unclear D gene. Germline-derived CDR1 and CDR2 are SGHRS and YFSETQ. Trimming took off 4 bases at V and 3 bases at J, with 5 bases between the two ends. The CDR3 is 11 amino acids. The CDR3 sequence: CASSPGYEQYF. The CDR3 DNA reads TGCGCCAGCAGCCCCGGCTACGAGCAGTACTTC.

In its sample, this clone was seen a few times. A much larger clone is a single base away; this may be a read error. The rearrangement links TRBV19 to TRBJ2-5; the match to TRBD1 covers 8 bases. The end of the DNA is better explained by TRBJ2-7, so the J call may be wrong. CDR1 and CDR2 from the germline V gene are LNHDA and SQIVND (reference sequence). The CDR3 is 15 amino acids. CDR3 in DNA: TGTGCCAGTACTCCACGTCCCGACAGGGGTTACGAGCAGTACTTC. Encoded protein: CASTPRPDRGYEQYF.

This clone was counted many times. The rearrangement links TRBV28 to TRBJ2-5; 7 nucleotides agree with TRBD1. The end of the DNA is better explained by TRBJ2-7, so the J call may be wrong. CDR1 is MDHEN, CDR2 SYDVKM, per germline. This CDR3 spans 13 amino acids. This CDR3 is CASRKGQAYEQYF. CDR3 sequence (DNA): TGTGCCAGCAGAAAAGGACAGGCCTACGAGCAGTACTTC.

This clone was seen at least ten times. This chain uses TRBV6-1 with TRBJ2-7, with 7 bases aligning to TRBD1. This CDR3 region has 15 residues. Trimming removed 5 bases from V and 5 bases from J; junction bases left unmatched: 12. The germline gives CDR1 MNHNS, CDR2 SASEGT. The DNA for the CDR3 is TGTGCCAGCAGTAGCCCCAGACAGGGAAGAGACGAGCAGTACTTC. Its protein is CASSSPRQGRDEQYF.

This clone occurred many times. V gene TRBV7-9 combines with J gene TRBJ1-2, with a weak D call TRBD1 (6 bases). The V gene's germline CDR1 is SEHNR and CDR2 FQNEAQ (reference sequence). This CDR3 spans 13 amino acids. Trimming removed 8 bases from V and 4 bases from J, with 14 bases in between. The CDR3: CASSGTNLYGYTF. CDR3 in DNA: TGTGCCAGCTCCGGGACAAACCTCTATGGCTACACCTTC.

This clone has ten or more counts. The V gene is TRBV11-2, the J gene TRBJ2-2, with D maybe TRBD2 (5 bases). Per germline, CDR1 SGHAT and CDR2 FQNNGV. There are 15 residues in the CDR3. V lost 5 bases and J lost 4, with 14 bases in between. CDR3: CASSVQAGGTGELFF. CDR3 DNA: TGTGCCAGCAGCGTCCAAGCAGGAGGCACCGGGGAGCTGTTTTTT.

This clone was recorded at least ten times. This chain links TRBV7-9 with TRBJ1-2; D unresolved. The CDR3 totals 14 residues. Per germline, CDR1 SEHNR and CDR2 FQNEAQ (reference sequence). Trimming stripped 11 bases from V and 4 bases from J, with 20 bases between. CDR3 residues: CALVPIRRAYGYTF. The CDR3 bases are TGTGCCCTGGTCCCCATCCGAAGAGCCTATGGCTACACCTTC.

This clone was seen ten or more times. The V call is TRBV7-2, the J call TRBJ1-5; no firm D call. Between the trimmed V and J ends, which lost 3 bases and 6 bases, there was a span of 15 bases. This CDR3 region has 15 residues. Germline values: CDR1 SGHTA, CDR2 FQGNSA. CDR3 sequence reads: CASSFMRARGQPQHF. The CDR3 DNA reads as TGTGCCAGCAGCTTTATGAGGGCGCGGGGTCAGCCCCAGCATTTT.

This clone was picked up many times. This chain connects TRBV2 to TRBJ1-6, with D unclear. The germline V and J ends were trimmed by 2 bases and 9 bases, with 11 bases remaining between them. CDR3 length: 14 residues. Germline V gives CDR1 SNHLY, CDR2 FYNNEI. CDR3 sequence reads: CASSERVLGSPLHF. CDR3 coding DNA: TGTGCCAGCAGTGAACGGGTCTTGGGTTCACCCCTCCACTTT.

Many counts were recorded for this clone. The CDR3 here is CASSSPRTGNMNTEAFF. CDR3 nucleotide sequence: TGTGCCAGCAGTTCCCCGCGGACAGGGAACATGAACACTGAAGCTTTCTTT. V and J are TRBV28 and TRBJ1-1, with 8 nucleotides matching TRBD1. Germline lookup yields CDR1 MDHEN and CDR2 SYDVKM. With 4 bases clipped from V and 0 bases from J, the junction kept 10 bases outside the gene matches. The CDR3 has 17 residues.

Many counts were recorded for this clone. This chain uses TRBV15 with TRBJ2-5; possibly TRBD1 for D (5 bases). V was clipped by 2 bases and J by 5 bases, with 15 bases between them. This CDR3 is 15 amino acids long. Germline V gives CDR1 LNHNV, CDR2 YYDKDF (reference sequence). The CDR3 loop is CATSRLDRDRETQYF. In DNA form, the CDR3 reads TGTGCCACCAGCAGACTTGACAGAGACCGGGAGACCCAGTACTTC.

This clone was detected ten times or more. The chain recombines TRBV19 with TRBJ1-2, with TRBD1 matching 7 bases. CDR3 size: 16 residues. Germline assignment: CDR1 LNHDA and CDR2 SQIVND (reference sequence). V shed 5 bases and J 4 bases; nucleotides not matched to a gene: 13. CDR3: CASSFSAGTDVYGYTF. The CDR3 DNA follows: TGTGCCAGTAGTTTTTCGGCCGGGACAGACGTCTATGGCTACACCTTC. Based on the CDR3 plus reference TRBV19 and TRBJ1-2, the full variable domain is DGGITQSPKYLFRKEGQNVTLSCEQNLNHDAMYWYRQDPGQGLRLIYYSQIVNDFQKGDIAEGYSVSREKKESFPLTVTSAQKNPTAFYLCASSFSAGTDVYGYTFGSGTRLTVV.

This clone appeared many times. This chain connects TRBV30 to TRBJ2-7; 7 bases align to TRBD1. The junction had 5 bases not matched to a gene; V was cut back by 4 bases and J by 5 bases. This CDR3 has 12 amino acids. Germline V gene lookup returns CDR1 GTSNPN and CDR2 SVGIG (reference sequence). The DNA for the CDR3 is TGTGCCTGGAAGACAGGGTCCCACGAGCAGTACTTC. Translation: CAWKTGSHEQYF.

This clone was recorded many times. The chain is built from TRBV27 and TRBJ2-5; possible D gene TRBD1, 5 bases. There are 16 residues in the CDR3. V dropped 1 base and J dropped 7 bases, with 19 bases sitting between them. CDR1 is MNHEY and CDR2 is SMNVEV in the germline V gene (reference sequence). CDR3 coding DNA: TGTGCCAGCAGTTTATGGTCTGGGGCGGAAACGGGGACCCAGTACTTC. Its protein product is CASSLWSGAETGTQYF.

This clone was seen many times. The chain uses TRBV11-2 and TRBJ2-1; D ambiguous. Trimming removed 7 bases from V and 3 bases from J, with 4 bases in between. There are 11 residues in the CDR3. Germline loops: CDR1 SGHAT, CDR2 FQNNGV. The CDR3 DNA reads TGTGCCAGCACCATCTACAATGAGCAGTTCTTC. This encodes CASTIYNEQFF.

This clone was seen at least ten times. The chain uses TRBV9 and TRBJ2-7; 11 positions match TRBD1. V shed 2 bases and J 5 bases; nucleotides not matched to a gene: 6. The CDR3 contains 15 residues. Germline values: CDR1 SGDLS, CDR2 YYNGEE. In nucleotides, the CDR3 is TGTGCCAGCAGCGTTTCCGGGACAGGGGGAGACGAGCAGTACTTC. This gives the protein CASSVSGTGGDEQYF. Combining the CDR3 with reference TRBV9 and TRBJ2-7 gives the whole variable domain DSGVTQTPKHLITATGQRVTLRCSPRSGDLSVYWYQQSLDQGLQFLIQYYNGEERAKGNILERFSAQQFPDLHSELNLSSLELGDSALYFCASSVSGTGGDEQYFGPGTRLTVT.

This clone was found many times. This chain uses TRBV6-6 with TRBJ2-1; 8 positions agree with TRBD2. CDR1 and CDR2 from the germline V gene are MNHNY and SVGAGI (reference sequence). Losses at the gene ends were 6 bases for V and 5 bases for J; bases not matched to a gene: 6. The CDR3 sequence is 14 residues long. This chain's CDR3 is CASRIAGINNEQFF. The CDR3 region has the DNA TGTGCCAGCAGAATAGCGGGAATCAACAATGAGCAGTTCTTC.

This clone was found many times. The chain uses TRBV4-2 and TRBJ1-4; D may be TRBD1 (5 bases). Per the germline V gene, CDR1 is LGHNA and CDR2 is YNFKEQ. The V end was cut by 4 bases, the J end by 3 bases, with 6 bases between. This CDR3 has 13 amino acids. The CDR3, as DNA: TGTGCCAGCAGCCTAGGGGCTAATGAAAAACTGTTTTTT. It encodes CASSLGANEKLFF.

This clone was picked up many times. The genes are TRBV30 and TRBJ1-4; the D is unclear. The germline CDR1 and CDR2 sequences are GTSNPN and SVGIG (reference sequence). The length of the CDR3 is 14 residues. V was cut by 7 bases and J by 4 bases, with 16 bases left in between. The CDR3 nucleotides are TGTGCCTATCTGACGGAGCCTTATAATGAAAAACTGTTTTTT. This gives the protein CAYLTEPYNEKLFF.

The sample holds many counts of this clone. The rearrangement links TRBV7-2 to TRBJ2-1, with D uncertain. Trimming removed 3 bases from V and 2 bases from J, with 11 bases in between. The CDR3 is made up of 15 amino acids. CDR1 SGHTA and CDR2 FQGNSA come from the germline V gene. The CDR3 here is CASSFSRGTYNEQFF. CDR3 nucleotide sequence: TGTGCCAGCAGCTTTAGCAGAGGTACCTACAATGAGCAGTTCTTC.